These 22 T cell receptor beta chains share one sample of origin, sequenced in a study of blood T cell repertoires in COVID-19. Clones were sequenced by immunoSEQ multiplex PCR, and TCRdb holds only the in-frame ones, with some missing. The table shows 130,000 to 150,000 clones, with 70% to 85% occurring only once. Source material: PBMCs or T cells enriched from blood (not recorded which). The receptor source for this set is a middle-aged man who had recovered from COVID-19.

This clone was seen a single time. This rearrangement joins TRBV12-3 or TRBV12-4 to TRBJ2-7, with 8 bases fitting TRBD1. Losses at the gene ends were 5 bases for V and 5 bases for J; bases not matched to a gene: 5. The CDR3 has 13 amino acids. The CDR3 protein is CASSLRGPNEQYF. The CDR3 DNA sequence: TGTGCCAGCAGTCTCAGGGGGCCGAACGAGCAGTACTTC.

This chain connects TRBV18 to TRBJ1-2, with D perhaps TRBD1 (6 bases). Trimming removed 1 base from V and 1 base from J, with 16 bases in between. The CDR3 is 17 residues long. Germline values: CDR1 KGHSH, CDR2 LQKENI. The chain's CDR3 is CASSPRTSQGFNYGYTF. DNA of the CDR3: TGTGCCAGCTCACCACGGACTTCACAGGGCTTTAACTATGGCTACACCTTC.

The chain couples TRBV29-1 to TRBJ1-1; unclear D gene. Germline CDR1 and CDR2: SQVTM and ANQGSEA. This CDR3 is built from 12 residues. V lost 6 bases, J lost 1 base, and 9 bases lay in between. As DNA, the CDR3 is TGCAGCGTCCAAGCAGGGAACACTGAAGCTTTCTTT. This translates into CSVQAGNTEAFF.

The gene calls are TRBV3-1 (or the pseudogene TRBV3-2) and TRBJ2-2; the D gene is possibly TRBD2 (6 bases). Germline assignment: CDR1 LGHDT and CDR2 YNNKEL (reference sequence). V lost 3 bases and J lost 5, with 10 bases in between. The CDR3 consists of 14 residues. This chain's CDR3 is CASSHRGLTGELFF. In DNA form, the CDR3 reads TGTGCCAGCAGCCATCGGGGGTTAACCGGGGAGCTGTTTTTT.

The chain uses TRBV19 and TRBJ2-1; TRBD2 might be the D (5 bases). V was clipped by 4 bases and J by 13 bases, with 11 bases between them. CDR3 length equals 11 residues. Germline loops: CDR1 LNHDA, CDR2 SQIVND (reference sequence). The CDR3 is CASSTRRSQFF. The CDR3 coding sequence is TGTGCCAGTAGTACCCGGAGGAGTCAGTTCTTC. Together with reference TRBV19 and TRBJ2-1, the CDR3 gives the full variable domain: DGGITQSPKYLFRKEGQNVTLSCEQNLNHDAMYWYRQDPGQGLRLIYYSQIVNDFQKGDIAEGYSVSREKKESFPLTVTSAQKNPTAFYLCASSTRRSQFFGPGTRLTVL.

There are a few counts of this clone. Other nucleotide sequences from this sample produce the same CDR3. The chain carries TRBV5-1 and TRBJ1-1, with 7 bases matching TRBD1. The J segment lost 4 bases and the V segment lost 1 base, leaving 1 base of the junction unmatched. The CDR3 has 13 residues. Germline V gene sequence: CDR1 SGHRS, CDR2 YFSETQ. CDR3 sequence: CASSLTGATEAFF. The CDR3 DNA is TGCGCCAGCAGCTTGACAGGGGCCACTGAAGCTTTCTTT.

The CDR3 spells CASSFGPPYEQYF. CDR3 in DNA: TGTGCCAGCAGCTTTGGCCCACCCTACGAGCAGTACTTC. The rearrangement joins TRBV5-4 to TRBJ2-7; D ambiguous. The CDR3 extends over 13 amino acids. The germline V and J ends were trimmed by 2 bases and 2 bases, with 8 bases remaining between them. Germline V gene data show CDR1 as SGHNT and CDR2 as YYREEE (reference sequence).

The chain couples TRBV18 to TRBJ1-2; D possibly corresponds to TRBD1 (5 bases). With 0 bases removed from V and 0 bases from J, the gap between germline ends came to 11 bases. Germline CDR1 is KGHSH and CDR2 is LQKENI. The CDR3 is made up of 16 amino acids. The DNA of the CDR3 is TGTGCCAGCTCACCACCGTGGACAAGAACTAACTATGGCTACACCTTC. This encodes CASSPPWTRTNYGYTF.

CDR3 bases: TGTGCCAGCAGCTTACCGGGACAGGCCCGCGAGCAGTACTTC. This encodes CASSLPGQAREQYF. V gene TRBV5-4 combines with J gene TRBJ2-7; 8 bases map to TRBD1. The junction had 7 bases not matched to a gene; V was cut back by 2 bases and J by 6 bases. Germline values: CDR1 SGHNT, CDR2 YYREEE (reference sequence). CDR3 length: 14 amino acids.

The chain joins TRBV6-5 to TRBJ1-2; D gene uncertain. CDR1 and CDR2 from the germline V gene are MNHEY and SVGAGI. CDR3 length: 13 amino acids. V was shortened by 6 bases and J by 8 bases, with 16 bases between the two germline ends. The CDR3 coding sequence is TGTGCCAGCAGCTCTACTCCTTCCTGGGGCTACACCTTC. The encoded protein is CASSSTPSWGYTF.

This sequence joins TRBV9 and TRBJ2-1; 9 bases match TRBD2. Germline CDR1 and CDR2: SGDLS and YYNGEE. This CDR3 has 15 amino acids. V shed 3 bases and J 7 bases; nucleotides not matched to a gene: 8. The CDR3 sequence is CASSGTGLARNEQFF. The CDR3 DNA sequence: TGTGCCAGCAGCGGAACGGGACTAGCCAGGAATGAGCAGTTCTTC.

The chain uses TRBV29-1 and TRBJ1-5, with unresolved D. Trimming shortened V by 3 bases and J by 0 bases, and 6 bases separated the two germline ends. The germline V gene encodes CDR1 SQVTM and CDR2 ANQGSEA. The CDR3 sequence is 13 residues long. The CDR3 reads CSVEAGSNQPQHF. The CDR3 coding sequence is TGCAGCGTTGAGGCAGGTAGCAATCAGCCCCAGCATTTT.

The chain couples TRBV19 to TRBJ1-2; perhaps TRBD1 as D (6 bases). The CDR3 runs to 14 residues. Germline V gives CDR1 LNHDA, CDR2 SQIVND (reference sequence). V gave up 3 bases and J gave up 3 bases, with 11 bases separating them. The CDR3 bases are TGTGCCAGTAGTATCCTCGCAGGGGACTATGGCTACACCTTC. Translated: CASSILAGDYGYTF.

The V call is TRBV13, the J call TRBJ1-1; perhaps TRBD1 as D (6 bases). V was shortened by 4 bases and J by 0 bases, with 27 bases between the two germline ends. The CDR3 covers 20 residues. CDR1 is PRHDT, CDR2 FYEKMQ, per germline (reference sequence). The CDR3 nucleotides read TGTGCCAGCAGCTGGATTAGAGTTCGACAGGCTCTCAAATTGAACACTGAAGCTTTCTTT. Its translation: CASSWIRVRQALKLNTEAFF.

This chain connects TRBV7-8 to TRBJ1-1, with D unresolved. The CDR3 loop spans 13 amino acids. Germline values: CDR1 SGHVS, CDR2 FQNEAQ. The V end was cut by 1 base, the J end by 1 base, with 4 bases between. CDR3 sequence (DNA): TGTGCCAGCAGCTTAGACAGGAACACTGAAGCTTTCTTT. Translation: CASSLDRNTEAFF.

On this clone itself: Within the sample, other DNA sequences also encode this same CDR3. The gene calls are TRBV19 and TRBJ2-7, with TRBD1 matching 10 bases. Trimming cost V 8 bases and J 4 bases; bases outside gene matches: 2. Looked up from germline, CDR1 is LNHDA and CDR2 is SQIVND (reference sequence). CDR3 length: 12 residues. The CDR3 DNA reads as TGTGCCAGTCGGGACAGGGGATACGAGCAGTACTTC. It specifies CASRDRGYEQYF.

V gene TRBV3-1 (or the pseudogene TRBV3-2) combines with J gene TRBJ1-4, with D possibly being TRBD1 (5 bases). The CDR3 extends over 15 amino acids. Germline values: CDR1 LGHDT, CDR2 YNNKEL (reference sequence). V shed 1 base and J shed 3 bases, with 9 bases lying between them. The CDR3 sequence: CASSQGRGANEKLFF. The CDR3 coding sequence is TGTGCCAGCAGCCAAGGGAGGGGCGCTAATGAAAAACTGTTTTTT.

The chain uses TRBV6-1 and TRBJ2-7, with 15 bases aligning to TRBD2. CDR1 and CDR2 (germline): MNHNS, SASEGT. The CDR3 is 21 amino acids. J lost 3 bases, V lost 0 bases, and 15 bases had no gene match. This CDR3 reads CASSEAIDSGTSGGRYYEQYF. The CDR3 nucleotides are TGTGCCAGCAGTGAAGCGATCGATTCCGGGACTAGCGGGGGGCGATACTACGAGCAGTACTTC.

The chain couples TRBV18 to TRBJ1-2, with 10 bases fitting TRBD1. Germline V CDR1 and CDR2: KGHSH, LQKENI. This CDR3 is built from 15 residues. The trim removed 3 bases at V and 3 bases at J, leaving 4 bases unmatched. The CDR3: CASSPTGGEDYGYTF. The CDR3 DNA is TGTGCCAGCTCACCGACAGGGGGCGAAGACTATGGCTACACCTTC.

This chain uses TRBV6-2 or TRBV6-3 with TRBJ2-7, with 8 bases fitting TRBD2. The CDR3 spans 16 residues. With V trimmed by 0 bases and J by 6 bases, 10 bases remained unmatched. CDR1 MNHEY and CDR2 SVGEGT come from the germline V gene. CDR3 sequence: CASSYSLRGAGSEQYF. CDR3 in DNA: TGTGCCAGCAGTTACTCTTTGCGGGGGGCCGGTTCCGAGCAGTACTTC.

The V call is TRBV24-1, the J call TRBJ2-2, with 12 bases that match TRBD2. CDR1 is KGHDR and CDR2 is SFDVKD in the germline V gene. The ends lost 9 bases at V and 6 bases at J; junction bases unmatched: 1. The CDR3 covers 13 residues. This CDR3 reads CATGLAGPGELFF. Written as DNA, the CDR3 is TGTGCCACCGGACTAGCGGGACCCGGGGAGCTGTTTTTT.

The chain carries TRBV9 and TRBJ1-1; D ambiguous. The CDR3 has 13 residues. V dropped 6 bases and J dropped 1 base, with 10 bases sitting between them. CDR1 and CDR2 from the germline V gene are SGDLS and YYNGEE. The CDR3 DNA reads TGTGCCAGCACTCGGGTCGGGAACACTGAAGCTTTCTTT. Translating gives CASTRVGNTEAFF.